The 19 T cell receptor beta chains below all came from one sample that was sequenced in a study of T cells in Graves' hyperthyroidism and ophthalmopathy. Amplified TCR beta CDR3 regions derived from RNA transcripts. The primer set for the first-round RT-PCR of the TCR CDR3 was HTBI. From the multiplex PCR reads, TCRdb called clonotypes with MiXCR, one entry per CDR3 protein. Among about 590,000 distinct CDR3 sequences listed, 15% to 17% were seen once. Sequencing was performed on blood. These receptors all come from a woman in her twenties or thirties with Graves' hyperthyroidism.

This clonotype was seen many times. The rearrangement uses TRBV6-5 and TRBJ2-7; no clear D gene. This CDR3 is built from 14 residues. V lost 2 bases and J lost 2, with 10 bases in between. Germline V gene sequence: CDR1 MNHEY, CDR2 SVGAGI. Written as DNA, the CDR3 is TGTGCCAGCAGTTACCGATTGCTAGCCTACGAGCAGTACTTC. Translation gives CASSYRLLAYEQYF.

This clonotype was recorded only once. The rearrangement uses TRBV12-3 or TRBV12-4 and TRBJ2-1; 10 bases line up with TRBD2. V shed 3 bases and J 5 bases; nucleotides not matched to a gene: 7. The CDR3 sequence is 16 residues long. The CDR3 protein is CASSFSGTSVHNEQFF. Written as DNA, the CDR3 is TGTGCCAGCAGTTTCTCCGGGACTAGCGTACACAATGAGCAGTTCTTC.

CDR3 region: CASSRNKGGPGANVLTF. DNA of the CDR3: TGTGCCAGCAGCCGAAATAAGGGGGGGCCAGGGGCCAACGTCCTGACTTTC. The V call is TRBV7-9, the J call TRBJ2-6; D perhaps matches TRBD2 (7 bases). The V gene lost 5 bases and the J gene lost 4 bases, with 18 bases spanning the gap. CDR1 and CDR2 (germline): SEHNR, FQNEAQ (reference sequence). The CDR3 totals 17 residues.

The rearrangement links TRBV9 to TRBJ2-5; D is possibly TRBD1 (5 bases). There are 15 residues in the CDR3. Trimming stripped 2 bases from V and 2 bases from J, with 13 bases between. CDR1 SGDLS and CDR2 YYNGEE come from the germline V gene. DNA for the CDR3: TGTGCCAGCAGCGTCCAGGGCGTTTTTCAAGAGACCCAGTACTTC. It translates to CASSVQGVFQETQYF.

The table lists this clonotype with many counts. This sequence joins TRBV12-5 and TRBJ2-7; perhaps TRBD2 as D (6 bases). V was clipped by 0 bases and J by 2 bases, with 20 bases between them. CDR3 length: 18 amino acids. The V gene's germline CDR1 is LGHNT and CDR2 FRNRAP. The CDR3 here is CASGLVRQRRDPTYEQYF. For the CDR3, the DNA is TGTGCTAGTGGTTTGGTACGACAGCGGCGGGATCCCACCTACGAGCAGTACTTC.

At least ten counts were recorded for this clonotype. This chain uses TRBV20-1 with TRBJ2-2; 13 nucleotides match TRBD2. The CDR3 length is 17 residues. Losses at the gene ends were 5 bases for V and 7 bases for J; bases not matched to a gene: 13. CDR1 is DFQATT and CDR2 is SNEGSKA in the germline V gene (reference sequence). DNA for the CDR3: TGCAGTGCTGAGAACCGCGGGACTAGCGGGATCAGCGGGGAGCTGTTTTTT. It encodes CSAENRGTSGISGELFF.

This chain uses TRBV10-3 with TRBJ2-5; the match to TRBD1 covers 9 bases. There are 14 residues in the CDR3. The ends lost 10 bases at V and 2 bases at J; junction bases unmatched: 8. Germline V gene lookup returns CDR1 ENHRY and CDR2 SYGVKD. Here the CDR3 DNA reads TGTGCCACCCAACAGGGGGCCGGGCAAGAGACCCAGTACTTC. Translated: CATQQGAGQETQYF.

This clonotype was picked up a small number of times. J is TRBJ2-3 and V is TRBV27; D perhaps matches TRBD2 (5 bases). The CDR3 loop spans 13 amino acids. Germline loops: CDR1 MNHEY, CDR2 SMNVEV (reference sequence). Trimming cost V 4 bases and J 6 bases, with 11 bases left between them. The CDR3: CASSYPEADTQYF. The CDR3 DNA sequence: TGTGCCAGCAGTTACCCGGAGGCGGATACGCAGTATTTT.

This clonotype was found many times. This chain uses TRBV9 with TRBJ1-6; D is undetermined. CDR3 size: 14 residues. Deletions cut 4 bases from V and 4 bases from J, with 9 bases between. Looked up from germline, CDR1 is SGDLS and CDR2 is YYNGEE. Here the CDR3 DNA reads TGTGCCAGCAGCTACGGCAGATATAATTCACCCCTCCACTTT. This encodes CASSYGRYNSPLHF.

This clonotype was observed many times. V and J are TRBV10-2 and TRBJ2-4; 10 bases align to TRBD1. There are 18 residues in the CDR3. Germline assignment: CDR1 WSHSY and CDR2 SAAADI. Trimming cost V 7 bases and J 1 base; bases outside gene matches: 13. The CDR3 DNA reads as TGCGCCAGCATGACGGGACAGGGGACCTTAACGGCCAAAAACATTCAGTACTTC. It translates to CASMTGQGTLTAKNIQYF.

This clonotype has a count of ten or more. V is TRBV3-1 and J is TRBJ1-1; D ambiguous. V dropped 1 base and J dropped 11 bases, with 11 bases sitting between them. Germline V gene sequence: CDR1 LGHDT, CDR2 YNNKEL (reference sequence). The CDR3 is 12 amino acids. CDR3 nucleotide sequence: TGTGCCAGCAGCCAAGGGGGTTTGGAGGCTTTCTTT. It yields the protein CASSQGGLEAFF.

This clonotype was recorded at least ten times. V usage is TRBV28 and J usage is TRBJ2-6; no definite D call. Germline lookup yields CDR1 MDHEN and CDR2 SYDVKM. Trimming left V 1 base short and J 1 base short, with 11 bases between. The CDR3 runs to 17 residues. The CDR3 bases are TGTGCCAGCAGTTTATTTCCCAGGACGTCTGGGGCCAACGTCCTGACTTTC. Translation: CASSLFPRTSGANVLTF.

This clonotype was counted many times. J is TRBJ1-1 and V is TRBV20-1; 10 bases map to TRBD1. Trimming took 3 bases from V and 0 from J; bases not matched to a gene: 10. This CDR3 has 17 amino acids. CDR1 and CDR2 (germline): DFQATT, SNEGSKA (reference sequence). CDR3 loop: CSARPGGTGAMNTEAFF. The CDR3 DNA follows: TGCAGTGCTAGGCCGGGGGGGACAGGGGCCATGAACACTGAAGCTTTCTTT.

This clonotype appeared a few times. The chain combines TRBV4-3 with TRBJ2-5; 10 bases map to TRBD1. The J segment lost 4 bases and the V segment lost 1 base, leaving 9 bases of the junction unmatched. From germline, CDR1 is LGHNA and CDR2 YSLEER. The CDR3 contains 17 residues. The CDR3 nucleotides are TGCGCCAGCAGCCAAGGAGTAGACAGGGGGCTGGGAGAGACCCAGTACTTC. Translation gives CASSQGVDRGLGETQYF.

At least ten counts were recorded for this clonotype. This chain joins TRBV5-1 and TRBJ2-5; 9 bases line up with TRBD2. The CDR3 consists of 17 residues. The germline V gene encodes CDR1 SGHRS and CDR2 YFSETQ. J gave up 0 bases and V 0 bases, and 6 bases lay outside the gene matches. Here the CDR3 DNA reads TGCGCCAGCAGCTTGGCCGGGACTAGCATAAACCAAGAGACCCAGTACTTC. This translates into CASSLAGTSINQETQYF.

V is TRBV20-1 and J is TRBJ2-2; the match to TRBD2 covers 10 bases. Germline V gene sequence: CDR1 DFQATT, CDR2 SNEGSKA (reference sequence). Unmatched junction bases numbered 4, after V lost 6 bases and J lost 3 bases. CDR3 length equals 14 residues. CDR3 DNA: TGCAGTGCACCCGGACTAGCGGACACCGGGGAGCTGTTTTTT. Its translation: CSAPGLADTGELFF.

This clonotype was counted ten times or more. The chain couples TRBV6-2 or TRBV6-3 to TRBJ1-5; D perhaps matches TRBD1 (5 bases). This CDR3 has 16 amino acids. The V gene's germline CDR1 is MNHEY and CDR2 SVGEGT. V lost 5 bases to trimming and J lost 0 bases, with 14 bases between them. Written as DNA, the CDR3 is TGTGCCAGCAGTCGATGGACACCTTATAGCAATCAGCCCCAGCATTTT. It specifies CASSRWTPYSNQPQHF.

This clonotype occurred a few times. CDR3 DNA sequence: TGTGCCAGCAACTCGGACAGGGTCAGATCCCAGCAGTACTTC. This encodes CASNSDRVRSQQYF. The chain employs TRBV12-3 or TRBV12-4 and TRBJ2-7; 8 bases are shared with TRBD1. V lost 7 bases and J lost 8; bases outside the gene matches: 13. The CDR3 extends over 14 amino acids.

The sample holds many counts of this clonotype. CDR3 amino acids: CASSPRQRGTLDEQYF. Written as DNA, the CDR3 is TGTGCCAGCTCACCACGGCAGAGGGGCACTCTCGACGAGCAGTACTTC. The rearrangement links TRBV18 to TRBJ2-7, with D perhaps given as TRBD1 or TRBD2 (5 bases each). Germline V gene sequence: CDR1 KGHSH, CDR2 LQKENI. The V gene lost 1 base and the J gene lost 5 bases, with 18 bases spanning the gap. CDR3 length: 16 residues.